These 21 T cell receptor beta chains share one sample of origin, sequenced in a study of immune aging and cytomegalovirus after organ transplant. Libraries came from microwell single-cell capture using BD Rhapsody targeted mRNA and AbSeq reagents. MiXCR, run by TCRdb on the single-cell sequencing reads, gives a single entry per CDR3 protein. The table lists fewer than 25,000 distinct CDR3 sequences, about a third of them singletons. Their specific antigens are unknown. Stated time point: five sample-tagged time points from pre-transplant (day -1) to day 368 post-transplant, pooled. The source material was CMV peptide-activated CD4+ and CD8+ T cells sorted from blood, sampled at five time points, pooled. Subset reported: sorted CD8+CD137+ and CD4+CD154+ T cells after about 11 h CMV IE-1 peptide stimulation. The source of these receptors is a female donor who had a heart transplant and CMV viremia.

The genes are TRBV29-1 and TRBJ2-1; D gene ambiguous. Trimming took off 2 bases at V and 10 bases at J, with 12 bases between the two ends. The CDR3 sequence is 12 residues long. CDR1 is SQVTM and CDR2 is ANQGSEA in the germline V gene. In DNA, the CDR3 is TGCAGCGTTGAATGGTCCGGCGAGGAGCAGTTCTTC. It codes for CSVEWSGEEQFF.

This clonotype was detected only a few times. This chain's CDR3 is CSARDLASRTRGPRLDTQYF. For the CDR3, the DNA is TGCAGTGCTAGAGATCTGGCTAGCCGTACCCGGGGTCCAAGGTTGGATACGCAGTATTTT. The chain links TRBV20-1 to TRBJ2-3; TRBD2 is a possible D gene (5 bases). This CDR3 is built from 20 residues. CDR1 DFQATT and CDR2 SNEGSKA come from the germline V gene (reference sequence). Deletions cut 0 bases from V and 6 bases from J, with 31 bases between.

The sample holds a few counts of this clonotype. Its ends do not fully match the called genes, so a read error is possible. The chain joins TRBV28 to TRBJ1-2; D unclear. The CDR3 totals 12 residues. Per germline, CDR1 MDHEN and CDR2 SYDVKM. The CDR3 DNA is TGTGCCAGCAGTTTACTCAGGACCGCTCCCAGCTTC. Protein product: CASSLLRTAPSF.

The chain joins TRBV27 to TRBJ2-7, with TRBD1 identical over 7 bases. The length of the CDR3 is 16 residues. V trimming: 6 bases; J trimming: 1 base; junction bases outside the gene matches: 12. Germline-derived CDR1 and CDR2 are MNHEY and SMNVEV (reference sequence). The CDR3 reads CASREKDRPRSYEQYF. The CDR3 coding sequence is TGTGCCAGCAGGGAAAAGGACAGGCCTAGGTCCTACGAGCAGTACTTC.

The chain has TRBV5-1 and TRBJ1-2; tentatively, D is TRBD1 (5 bases). Trimming stripped 0 bases from V and 5 bases from J, with 17 bases between. The CDR3 is made up of 16 amino acids. Per germline, CDR1 SGHRS and CDR2 YFSETQ. CDR3 sequence: CASSLGLNRPPYGYTF. The CDR3 DNA sequence: TGCGCCAGCAGCTTGGGTTTGAACAGGCCCCCGTATGGCTACACCTTC.

In its sample, this clonotype was seen many times. The chain is built from TRBV19 and TRBJ2-5; 14 bases match TRBD2. Unmatched junction bases numbered 1, after V lost 5 bases and J lost 2 bases. This CDR3 region has 15 residues. The V gene's germline CDR1 is LNHDA and CDR2 SQIVND (reference sequence). CDR3 protein: CASSGLAGGQETQYF. CDR3 bases: TGTGCCAGTAGTGGACTAGCGGGAGGACAAGAGACCCAGTACTTC.

This clonotype was seen many times. The chain links TRBV5-1 to TRBJ2-4, with D hard to call. The CDR3 consists of 14 residues. Per the germline V gene, CDR1 is SGHRS and CDR2 is YFSETQ. V lost 0 bases, J lost 10 bases, and 14 bases lay in between. CDR3 protein: CASSLEGFRQIQYF. CDR3 coding DNA: TGCGCCAGCAGCTTGGAGGGCTTTCGTCAGATTCAGTACTTC.

The chain joins TRBV7-9 to TRBJ2-3; D is uncertain. The germline CDR1 and CDR2 sequences are SEHNR and FQNEAQ (reference sequence). V gave up 0 bases and J gave up 4 bases, with 5 bases separating them. The CDR3 covers 13 residues. The CDR3 loop is CASSLAVSDTQYF. The DNA for the CDR3 is TGTGCCAGCAGCTTAGCAGTTTCAGATACGCAGTATTTT.

The CDR3: CASSFAPGGSPLHF. In nucleotides, the CDR3 is TGTGCCAGCAGTTTTGCCCCCGGAGGATCACCCCTCCACTTT. This chain joins TRBV12-3 or TRBV12-4 and TRBJ1-6; D is ambiguous. This CDR3 is 14 amino acids long. The V gene lost 3 bases and the J gene lost 10 bases, with 13 bases spanning the gap.

The sample holds many counts of this clonotype. At one end the junction does not follow the germline gene, possibly because of a read error. DNA of the CDR3: TGTACCAGCACATCAGGGGGCGAGCAGTACTTC. It encodes CTSTSGGEQYF. The V gene is TRBV27, the J gene TRBJ2-7, with 7 bases aligning to TRBD1. Germline CDR1 is MNHEY and CDR2 is SMNVEV (reference sequence). This CDR3 comprises 11 residues.

This chain uses TRBV20-1 with TRBJ2-7; 13 positions agree with TRBD2. V gave up 1 base and J gave up 7 bases; unmatched junction bases: 7. Germline lookup yields CDR1 DFQATT and CDR2 SNEGSKA (reference sequence). CDR3 length: 15 amino acids. The CDR3 bases are TGCAGTGCTAGAGGGGGACTAGCGGGGACCGGGGAGCAGTACTTC. Protein: CSARGGLAGTGEQYF.

The gene calls are TRBV4-2 and TRBJ1-5; maybe TRBD1 (5 bases). In germline, CDR1 is LGHNA, CDR2 YNFKEQ. The CDR3 spans 16 residues. V lost 0 bases, J lost 2 bases, and 11 bases lay in between. The CDR3 reads CASSQDFRGGNQPQHF. For the CDR3, the DNA is TGTGCCAGCAGCCAAGATTTTAGGGGCGGCAATCAGCCCCAGCATTTT.

This clonotype was recorded a few times. The CDR3 DNA reads TGTGCCAGCAGTTACGCGCAGGTATCTAACTACGAGCAGTACTTC. Translating gives CASSYAQVSNYEQYF. The chain joins TRBV6-2 or TRBV6-3 to TRBJ2-7; no clear D gene. The length of the CDR3 is 15 residues. Between the trimmed V and J ends, which lost 2 bases and 3 bases, there was a span of 14 bases. The germline V gene encodes CDR1 MNHEY and CDR2 SVGEGT.

CDR3 region: CASRRDRGYEQYF. The CDR3 DNA reads as TGTGCCAGCAGAAGGGACAGGGGCTACGAGCAGTACTTC. This chain links TRBV6-1 with TRBJ2-7; 10 bases match TRBD1. The CDR3 is 13 residues long. CDR1 is MNHNS, CDR2 SASEGT, per germline. The junction had 2 bases not matched to a gene; V was cut back by 6 bases and J by 3 bases.

The sample holds a few counts of this clonotype. Sequence at one end of the junction differs from germline and may be a read error. The chain joins TRBV6-5 to TRBJ2-4; tentative D call: TRBD1 (6 bases). The CDR3 runs 13 residues. From germline, CDR1 is MNHEY and CDR2 SVGAGI. The CDR3 protein is CASSQTQGNTQYF. The CDR3 region has the DNA TGTGCCAGCAGCCAGACACAGGGAAACACTCAGTACTTC.

In regard to this clonotype: The germline gene is not matched at one end of the junction; a read error may be the cause. The genes are TRBV10-3 and TRBJ2-1, with TRBD1 identical over 7 bases. CDR3 size: 15 residues. CDR1 and CDR2 (germline): ENHRY, SYGVKD. The CDR3: CAISQTGITNNEQIF. The CDR3 DNA reads TGTGCCATCAGCCAGACAGGGATCACTAACAATGAGCAGATCTTC.

CDR3 sequence (DNA): TGCGCCAGCAGCCCGGGACTAGCGGGCACAGATACGCAGTATTTT. Its translation is CASSPGLAGTDTQYF. The V call is TRBV5-1, the J call TRBJ2-3; the match to TRBD2 covers 11 bases. Unmatched junction bases numbered 2, after V lost 4 bases and J lost 1 base. The CDR3 sequence is 15 residues long. The V gene's germline CDR1 is SGHRS and CDR2 YFSETQ.

This clonotype was seen a handful of times. This rearrangement joins TRBV6-1 to TRBJ1-2, with D possibly being TRBD1 (5 bases). CDR1 and CDR2 (germline): MNHNS, SASEGT. This CDR3 has 12 amino acids. Deletions cut 7 bases from V and 6 bases from J, with 12 bases between. The DNA for the CDR3 is TGTGCCAGCACGCGGGGCGTAGATGGCTACACCTTC. Protein product: CASTRGVDGYTF.

This clonotype was observed at least ten times. A read error may explain this, as a much larger clone is one base away. The J gene is TRBJ2-7, the V gene TRBV27; 7 bases are a match to TRBD2. This CDR3 comprises 14 residues. Germline CDR1 and CDR2: MNHEY and SMNVEV (reference sequence). The CDR3 nucleotides read TGTGCCAGCAGTTTATCCCGGGGGGTCTACGGGCAGTACTTC. Residues: CASSLSRGVYGQYF.

This chain connects TRBV12-3 or TRBV12-4 to TRBJ1-2, with D possibly matching TRBD1 (6 bases). The CDR3 runs to 15 residues. V lost 4 bases and J lost 6, with 18 bases in between. CDR3 protein: CASSSDSGTRDGYTF. The CDR3 bases are TGTGCCAGCAGTTCTGACTCGGGGACACGGGATGGCTACACCTTC.

This chain connects TRBV4-1 to TRBJ1-5, with D perhaps matching TRBD1 (5 bases). The CDR3 covers 17 residues. V was shortened by 4 bases and J by 3 bases, with 19 bases between the two germline ends. Germline CDR1 MGHRA, CDR2 YSYEKL. CDR3 in DNA: TGCGCCAGCAGCCTCGACCTAGGGGCCGGATTCAATCAGCCCCAGCATTTT. The encoded protein is CASSLDLGAGFNQPQHF.